This T cell receptor beta chain is drawn from a study of blood T cell repertoires in COVID-19. Profiling relied on immunoSEQ multiplex PCR, and the TCRdb table lists in-frame clones only, not all of them. The sample has 150,000 or so clones; 70% to 90% are singletons. Trimming removed 4 bases from V and 0 bases from J, with 7 bases in between. This CDR3 contains 14 residues. From germline, CDR1 is SGHTS and CDR2 YDEGEE. Specimen: peripheral blood. The receptor comes from a middle-aged woman with active or convalescent COVID-19. The J gene is TRBJ1-4, the V gene TRBV5-8; D is uncertain. The CDR3 coding sequence is TGTGCCAGCAGCCGCCAGGCAACTAATGAAAAACTGTTTTTT. It is translated as CASSRQATNEKLFF.